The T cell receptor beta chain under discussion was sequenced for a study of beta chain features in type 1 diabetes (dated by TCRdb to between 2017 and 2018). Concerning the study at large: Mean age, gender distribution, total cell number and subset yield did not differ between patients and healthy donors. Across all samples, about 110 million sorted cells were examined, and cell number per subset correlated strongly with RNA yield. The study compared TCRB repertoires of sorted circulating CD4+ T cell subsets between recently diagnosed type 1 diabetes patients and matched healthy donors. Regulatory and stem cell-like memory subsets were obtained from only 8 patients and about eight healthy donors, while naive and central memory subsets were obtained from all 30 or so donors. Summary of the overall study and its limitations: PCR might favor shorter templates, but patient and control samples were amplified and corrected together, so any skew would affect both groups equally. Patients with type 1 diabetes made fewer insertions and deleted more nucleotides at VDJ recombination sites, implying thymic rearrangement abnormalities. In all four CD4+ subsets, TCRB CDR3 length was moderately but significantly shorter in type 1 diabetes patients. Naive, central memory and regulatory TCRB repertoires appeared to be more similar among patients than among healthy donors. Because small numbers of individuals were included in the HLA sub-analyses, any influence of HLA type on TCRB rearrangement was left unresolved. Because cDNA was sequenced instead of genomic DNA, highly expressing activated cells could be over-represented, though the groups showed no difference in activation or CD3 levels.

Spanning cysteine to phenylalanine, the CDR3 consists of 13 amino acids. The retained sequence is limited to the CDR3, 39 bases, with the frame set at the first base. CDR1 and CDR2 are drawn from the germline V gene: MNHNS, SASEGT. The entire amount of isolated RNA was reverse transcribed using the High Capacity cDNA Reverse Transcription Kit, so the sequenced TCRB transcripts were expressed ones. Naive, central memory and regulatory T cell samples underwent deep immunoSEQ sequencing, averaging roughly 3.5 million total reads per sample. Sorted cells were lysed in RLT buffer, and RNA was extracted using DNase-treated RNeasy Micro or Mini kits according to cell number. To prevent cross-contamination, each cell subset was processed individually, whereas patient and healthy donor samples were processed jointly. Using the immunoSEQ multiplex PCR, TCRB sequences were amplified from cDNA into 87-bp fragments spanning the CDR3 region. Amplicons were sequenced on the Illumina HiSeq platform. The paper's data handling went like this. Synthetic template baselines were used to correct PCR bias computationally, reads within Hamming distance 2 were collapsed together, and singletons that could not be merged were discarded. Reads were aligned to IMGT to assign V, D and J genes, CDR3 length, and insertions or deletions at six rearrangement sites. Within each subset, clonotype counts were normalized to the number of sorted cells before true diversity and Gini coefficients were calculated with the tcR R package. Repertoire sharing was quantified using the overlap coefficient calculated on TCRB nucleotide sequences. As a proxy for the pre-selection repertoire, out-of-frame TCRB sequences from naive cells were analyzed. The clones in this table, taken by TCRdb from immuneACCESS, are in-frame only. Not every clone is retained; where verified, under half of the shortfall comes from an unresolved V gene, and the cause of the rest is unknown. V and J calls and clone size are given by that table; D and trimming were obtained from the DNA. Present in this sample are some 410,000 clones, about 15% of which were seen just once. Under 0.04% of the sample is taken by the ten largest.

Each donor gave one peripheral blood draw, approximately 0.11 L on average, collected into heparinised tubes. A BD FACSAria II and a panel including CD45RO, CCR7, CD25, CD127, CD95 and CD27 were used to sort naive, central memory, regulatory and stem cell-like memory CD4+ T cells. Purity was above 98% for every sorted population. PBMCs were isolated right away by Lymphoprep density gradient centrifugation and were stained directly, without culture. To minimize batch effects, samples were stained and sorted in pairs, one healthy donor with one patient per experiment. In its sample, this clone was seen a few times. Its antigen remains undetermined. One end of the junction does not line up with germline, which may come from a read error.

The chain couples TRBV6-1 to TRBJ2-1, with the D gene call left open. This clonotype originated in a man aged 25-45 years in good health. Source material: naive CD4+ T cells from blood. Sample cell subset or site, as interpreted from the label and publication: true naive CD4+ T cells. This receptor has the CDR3 CASSELSGLLSVF. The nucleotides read TGTGCCAGCAGTGAATTGTCGGGTTTGCTCTCGGTCTTC.